This T cell receptor (beta chain) comes out of a study of beta chain features in type 1 diabetes. Background on the study: Examination spanned some 100 million sorted cells from all samples. The study's findings and limits: Naive, central memory and Treg TCRB repertoires seemed to resemble each other more closely in patients than they did in healthy donors. For Type 1 diabetes patients, all four CD4+ subsets carried TCRB CDR3s that were moderately but significantly shorter.

Concerning this clone itself: Its antigen is currently unknown.

V lost 2 bases and J lost 0; bases outside the gene matches: 4. Germline lookup yields CDR1 LNHDA and CDR2 SQIVND (reference sequence). The length of the CDR3 is 16 residues. The whole isolated RNA underwent reverse transcription, so sequencing captured expressed TCRB transcripts. It was found that naive, central memory and regulatory T cell samples averaged approximately 3.5 million reads. Using immunoSEQ multiplex PCR, the repertoire was profiled, and TCRdb retains in-frame clones only, with some absent. The table has tens of thousands of clones, roughly two fifths seen once. In all sorted populations, purity surpassed 98%.

The source of this sequence is a man younger than 45 with type 1 diabetes. The V and J genes are TRBV19 and TRBJ2-3; 8 nucleotides align to TRBD2. The sequencing input was Tregs from blood. In nucleotides, the CDR3 is TGTGCCAGTAGTATACGTCTAGCGGGTAGCACAGATACGCAGTATTTT. Its translation is CASSIRLAGSTDTQYF.